This TCR beta chain was captured by sequencing in a study of shared clonotypes between healthy human individuals. To note about this clone: This same CDR3 is encoded by further DNA sequences in the sample.

Cells designated naive CD8 were CD45RO-negative and were positively selected for CCR7, with terminally differentiated effector memory CD45RA+ cells excluded. Some clones are missing from TCRdb's copy, which holds only in-frame ones; the method was immunoSEQ multiplex PCR. The table has more than 550,000 clones, just over 90% seen once. Germline CDR1 is MDHEN and CDR2 is SYDVKM. CDR3 length: 11 residues. V dropped 4 bases and J dropped 6 bases, with 7 bases sitting between them. The chain has TRBV28 and TRBJ2-7; D is ambiguous. The receptor was derived from a man aged 25 to 40 in good health. Source material: naive CD8+ T cells sorted from blood. The CDR3 coding sequence is TGTGCCAGCAGTTCCCCGGCCGAGCAGTACTTC. Amino acid sequence: CASSSPAEQYF.